Below are 7 T cell receptor beta chains sequenced from a single sample in a study of blood T cell repertoires in COVID-19. The repertoire was sequenced with immunoSEQ multiplex PCR; TCRdb's copy has only in-frame clones and lacks some. The sample shows 100,000 or so clones, around 90% of them seen only once. Sequencing input: peripheral blood. The source of these receptors is a woman aged 55 to 70 with acute or convalescent COVID-19.

Concerning this clone itself: Different DNA sequences within this sample yield the same CDR3. The chain combines TRBV12-3 or TRBV12-4 with TRBJ1-1; 7 positions agree with TRBD1. Germline trimming cut 6 bases from V and 1 base from J; bases unmatched to any gene: 2. The CDR3 consists of 13 residues. CDR3 nucleotide sequence: TGTGCCAGCAGCAGACAGGGGAACACTGAAGCTTTCTTT. It yields the protein CASSRQGNTEAFF.

V gene TRBV6-5 combines with J gene TRBJ1-1; D is possibly TRBD1 (5 bases). The germline V gene has CDR1 MNHEY and CDR2 SVGAGI. Trimming pared 7 bases from V and 4 bases from J, leaving 13 bases between. The length of the CDR3 is 13 residues. CDR3 in DNA: TGTGCCAGCATGGGGCCAACGGGCACTGAAGCTTTCTTT. Translated: CASMGPTGTEAFF.

The chain combines TRBV6-5 with TRBJ2-3; 9 bases align to TRBD2. This CDR3 comprises 15 residues. The germline gives CDR1 MNHEY, CDR2 SVGAGI. V dropped 5 bases and J dropped 2; count of bases not matched to a gene: 5. The CDR3 DNA follows: TGTGCCAGCAGTCGACTAGCGGAAATCACAGATACGCAGTATTTT. The encoded protein is CASSRLAEITDTQYF.

The rearrangement joins TRBV6-5 to TRBJ2-5, with D possibly being TRBD2 (5 bases). The CDR3 spans 15 residues. Trimming removed 5 bases from V and 7 bases from J, with 20 bases in between. Germline assignment: CDR1 MNHEY and CDR2 SVGAGI. CDR3 region: CASSRRPGNGLTQYF. CDR3 sequence (DNA): TGTGCCAGCAGTCGCAGACCGGGGAACGGATTGACCCAGTACTTC.

V usage is TRBV27 and J usage is TRBJ2-7; tentatively, D is TRBD2 (5 bases). The CDR3 consists of 14 residues. The V and J ends lost 5 bases and 2 bases respectively, with 13 bases between them. Germline assignment: CDR1 MNHEY and CDR2 SMNVEV (reference sequence). The DNA of the CDR3 is TGTGCCAGCAGTCCCGGGATTTCGCCCTACGAGCAGTACGTC. Amino acids: CASSPGISPYEQYV.

This chain connects TRBV6-5 to TRBJ2-5, with 14 bases matching TRBD2. Germline CDR1 is MNHEY and CDR2 is SVGAGI. The CDR3 has 16 amino acids. The junction had 6 bases not matched to a gene; V was cut back by 4 bases and J by 5 bases. The CDR3 region is CASSSFGTSGSETQYF. For the CDR3, the DNA is TGTGCCAGCAGTTCCTTCGGGACTAGCGGGAGTGAGACCCAGTACTTC.

The V gene is TRBV4-2, the J gene TRBJ1-1; 9 nucleotides align to TRBD1. The CDR3 runs 16 residues. The V gene's germline CDR1 is LGHNA and CDR2 YNFKEQ. Germline trimming cut 0 bases from V and 7 bases from J; bases unmatched to any gene: 9. The CDR3 reads CASSQENGQGIDEAFF. The CDR3, as DNA: TGTGCCAGCAGCCAAGAAAATGGACAGGGGATCGATGAAGCTTTCTTT.